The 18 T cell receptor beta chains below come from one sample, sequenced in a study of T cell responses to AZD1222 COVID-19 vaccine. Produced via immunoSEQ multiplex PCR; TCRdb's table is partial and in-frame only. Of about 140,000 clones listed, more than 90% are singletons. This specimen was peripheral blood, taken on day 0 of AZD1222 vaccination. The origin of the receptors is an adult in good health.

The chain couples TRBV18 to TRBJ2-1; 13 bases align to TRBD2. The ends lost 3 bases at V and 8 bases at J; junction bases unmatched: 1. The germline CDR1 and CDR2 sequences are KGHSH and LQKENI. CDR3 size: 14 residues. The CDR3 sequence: CASSPGLAGDEQFF. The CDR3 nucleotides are TGTGCCAGCTCACCCGGACTAGCGGGAGATGAGCAGTTCTTC.

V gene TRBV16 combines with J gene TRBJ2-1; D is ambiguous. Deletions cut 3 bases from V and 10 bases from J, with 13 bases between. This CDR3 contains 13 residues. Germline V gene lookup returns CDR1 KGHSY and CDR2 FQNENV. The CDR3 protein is CASSHGQYSEQFF. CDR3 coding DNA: TGTGCCAGCAGCCACGGCCAGTACAGCGAGCAGTTCTTC.

As DNA, the CDR3 is TGTGCCAGCAGTTTAGTGGGTTACGAGCAGTACTTC. Translation: CASSLVGYEQYF. The chain carries TRBV28 and TRBJ2-7; unclear D gene. V lost 2 bases, J lost 4 bases, and 6 bases lay in between. Germline V gene lookup returns CDR1 MDHEN and CDR2 SYDVKM. The CDR3 runs to 12 residues.

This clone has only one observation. CDR3 bases: TGTGCCAGTAGAAAGGCAGCCGGAAACACCATATATTTT. Translated, it gives CASRKAAGNTIYF. The chain has TRBV19 and TRBJ1-3; D not resolved. The CDR3 length is 13 residues. Germline V CDR1 and CDR2: LNHDA, SQIVND (reference sequence). The V gene lost 6 bases and the J gene lost 4 bases, with 10 bases spanning the gap. Variable domain in full (rest from reference TRBV19 and TRBJ1-3): DGGITQSPKYLFRKEGQNVTLSCEQNLNHDAMYWYRQDPGQGLRLIYYSQIVNDFQKGDIAEGYSVSREKKESFPLTVTSAQKNPTAFYLCASRKAAGNTIYFGEGSWLTVV.

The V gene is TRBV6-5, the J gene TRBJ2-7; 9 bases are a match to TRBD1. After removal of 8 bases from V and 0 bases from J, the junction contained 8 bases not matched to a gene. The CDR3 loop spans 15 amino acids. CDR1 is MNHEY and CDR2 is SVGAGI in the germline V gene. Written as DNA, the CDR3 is TGTGCCAGCTTGGACAGGGGTGGAGACTCCTACGAGCAGTACTTC. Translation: CASLDRGGDSYEQYF.

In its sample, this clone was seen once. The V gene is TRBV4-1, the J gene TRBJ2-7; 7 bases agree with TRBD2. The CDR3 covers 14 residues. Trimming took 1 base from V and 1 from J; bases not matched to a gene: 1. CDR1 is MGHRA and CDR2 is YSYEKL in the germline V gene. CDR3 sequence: CASSQGGGSYEQYF. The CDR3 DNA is TGCGCCAGCAGCCAAGGCGGGGGTTCCTACGAGCAGTACTTC.

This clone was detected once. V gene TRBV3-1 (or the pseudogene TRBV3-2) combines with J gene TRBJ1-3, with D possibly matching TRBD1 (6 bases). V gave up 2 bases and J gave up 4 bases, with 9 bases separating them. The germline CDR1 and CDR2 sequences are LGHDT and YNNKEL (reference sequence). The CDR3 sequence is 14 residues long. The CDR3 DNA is TGTGCCAGCAGCCAAAACAGGGCAGGAAACACCATATATTTT. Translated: CASSQNRAGNTIYF.

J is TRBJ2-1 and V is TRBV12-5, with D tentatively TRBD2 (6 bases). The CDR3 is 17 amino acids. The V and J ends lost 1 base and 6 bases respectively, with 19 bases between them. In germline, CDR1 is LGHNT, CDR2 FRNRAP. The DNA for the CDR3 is TGTGCTAGTGGTTTGGGTATTCGGGAGTCCGCCCGCAATGAGCAGTTCTTC. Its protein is CASGLGIRESARNEQFF.

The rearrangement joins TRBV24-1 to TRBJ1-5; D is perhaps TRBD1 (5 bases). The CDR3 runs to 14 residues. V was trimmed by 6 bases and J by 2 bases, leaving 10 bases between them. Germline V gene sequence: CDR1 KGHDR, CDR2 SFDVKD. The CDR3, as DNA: TGTGCCACCAGTCGGGGAGGGGGCAATCAGCCCCAGCATTTT. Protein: CATSRGGGNQPQHF.

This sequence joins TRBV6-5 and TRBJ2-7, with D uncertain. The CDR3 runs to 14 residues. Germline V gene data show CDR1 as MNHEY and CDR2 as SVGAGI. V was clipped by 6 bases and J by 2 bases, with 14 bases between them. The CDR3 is CASSPTRQTYEQYF. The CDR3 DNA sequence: TGTGCCAGCAGCCCAACGCGGCAGACCTACGAGCAGTACTTC.

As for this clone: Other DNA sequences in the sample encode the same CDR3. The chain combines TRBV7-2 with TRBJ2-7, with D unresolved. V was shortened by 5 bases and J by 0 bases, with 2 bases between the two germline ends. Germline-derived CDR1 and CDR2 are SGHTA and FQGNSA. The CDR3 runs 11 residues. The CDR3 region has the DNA TGTGCCAGCAGCCTCTCCTACGAGCAGTACTTC. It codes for CASSLSYEQYF.

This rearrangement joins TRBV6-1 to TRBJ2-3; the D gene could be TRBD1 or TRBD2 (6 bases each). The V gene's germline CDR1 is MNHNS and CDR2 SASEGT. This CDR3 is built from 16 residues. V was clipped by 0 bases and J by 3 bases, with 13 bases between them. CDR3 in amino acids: CASSEAGGIWTDTQYF. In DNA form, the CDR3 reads TGTGCCAGCAGTGAAGCAGGGGGGATTTGGACAGATACGCAGTATTTT.

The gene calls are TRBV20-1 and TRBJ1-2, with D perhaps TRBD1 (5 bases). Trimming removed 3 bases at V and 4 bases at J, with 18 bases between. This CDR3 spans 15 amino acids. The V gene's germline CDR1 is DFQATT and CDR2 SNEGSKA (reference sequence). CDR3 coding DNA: TGCAGTGCTAGTATTCTCGACAGTCTGGGCTATGGCTACACCTTC. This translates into CSASILDSLGYGYTF.

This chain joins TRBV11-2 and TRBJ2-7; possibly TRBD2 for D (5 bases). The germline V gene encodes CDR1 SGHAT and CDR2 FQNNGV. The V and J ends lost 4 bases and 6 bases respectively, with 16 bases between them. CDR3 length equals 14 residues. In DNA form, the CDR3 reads TGTGCCAGCAGCTATGAGGGTGGGAACTTCGAGCAGTACTTC. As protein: CASSYEGGNFEQYF.

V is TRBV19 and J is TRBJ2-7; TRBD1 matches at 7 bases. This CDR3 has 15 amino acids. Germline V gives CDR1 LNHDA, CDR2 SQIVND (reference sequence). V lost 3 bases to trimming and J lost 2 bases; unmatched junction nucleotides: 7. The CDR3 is CASSIGTAATYEQYF. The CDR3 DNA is TGTGCCAGTAGTATCGGGACAGCCGCTACCTACGAGCAGTACTTC.

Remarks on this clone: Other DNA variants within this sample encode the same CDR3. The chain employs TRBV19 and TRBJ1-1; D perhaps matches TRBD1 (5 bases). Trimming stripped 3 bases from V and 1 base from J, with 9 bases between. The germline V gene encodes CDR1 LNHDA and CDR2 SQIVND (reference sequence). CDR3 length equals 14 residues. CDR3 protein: CASSMGGTNTEAFF. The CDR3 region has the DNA TGTGCCAGTAGTATGGGGGGGACGAACACTGAAGCTTTCTTT.

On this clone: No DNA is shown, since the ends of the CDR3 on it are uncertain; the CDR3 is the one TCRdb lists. This chain's CDR3 is CASSLWGAGTGVNF. The V call is TRBV5-6, the J call TRBJ2-7; TRBD1 is the table's D call, not checked against the DNA. Germline V CDR1 and CDR2: SGHDT, YYEEEE. The CDR3 is 14 residues long, ends included.

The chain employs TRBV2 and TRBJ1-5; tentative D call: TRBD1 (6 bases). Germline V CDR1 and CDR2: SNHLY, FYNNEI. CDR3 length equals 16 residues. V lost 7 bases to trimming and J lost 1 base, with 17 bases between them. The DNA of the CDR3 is TGTGCCAGCACCCAGTTGGGGGCTCTAAGCAATCAGCCCCAGCATTTT. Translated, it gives CASTQLGALSNQPQHF.